This TCR beta chain derives from a study of T cell responses to AZD1222 COVID-19 vaccine. Repertoires were generated with immunoSEQ multiplex PCR, while TCRdb's copy carries only in-frame clones and drops some. The repertoire holds some 110,000 clones, 82% seen once, with approximately 5% in the top ten. Trimming removed 4 bases from V and 3 bases from J, with 17 bases in between. From germline, CDR1 is SGHRS and CDR2 YFSETQ. The CDR3 totals 17 residues. The sample was peripheral blood, taken on day 0 of AZD1222 vaccination. The receptor comes from an adult in good health. The chain carries TRBV5-1 and TRBJ1-6; D possibly corresponds to TRBD1 (5 bases). CDR3 nucleotide sequence: TGCGCCAGCAGCCAGGGCCCCAGCAGCAGCTATAATTCACCCCTCCACTTT. Translating it yields CASSQGPSSSYNSPLHF.